Shown below are 27 T cell receptor beta chains from a single sample sequenced in a study of cytomegalovirus exposure and HLA in healthy donors. Use of 60 Vbeta and 13 Jbeta primers characterized the PCR. Assay used: immunoSEQ multiplex PCR; TCRdb lists only in-frame clones, some missing. The repertoire shows about 160,000 clones; the top ten hold 2% to 2.5%. The specimen sequenced was PBMCs. These receptors all come from a man in his thirties or forties in good health and CMV-seronegative.

The rearrangement joins TRBV28 to TRBJ2-1, with TRBD2 matching 16 bases. Germline CDR1 and CDR2: MDHEN and SYDVKM. The CDR3 contains 20 residues. Trimming cost V 3 bases and J 4 bases; bases outside gene matches: 12. The CDR3 sequence: CASSLEPGLAGGSVYNEQFF. In DNA form, the CDR3 reads TGTGCCAGCAGTTTGGAGCCGGGACTAGCGGGAGGGAGCGTTTACAATGAGCAGTTCTTC.

The V gene is TRBV27, the J gene TRBJ2-1; 7 bases are a match to TRBD1. Germline loops: CDR1 MNHEY, CDR2 SMNVEV (reference sequence). This CDR3 spans 15 amino acids. The junction had 10 bases not matched to a gene; V was cut back by 2 bases and J by 9 bases. Written as DNA, the CDR3 is TGTGCCAGCAGTTTACTTGGACAGGTGAACAGTGAGCAGTTCTTC. This sequence encodes CASSLLGQVNSEQFF.

The chain is built from TRBV5-4 and TRBJ1-1; the match to TRBD1 covers 7 bases. With V trimmed by 3 bases and J by 0 bases, 8 bases remained unmatched. Germline V lookup: CDR1 SGHNT, CDR2 YYREEE (reference sequence). The CDR3 is made up of 16 amino acids. The CDR3, as DNA: TGTGCCAGCAGCTCCGGGACAGCGATCATGAACACTGAAGCTTTCTTT. Amino acids: CASSSGTAIMNTEAFF. Full variable domain (remainder filled in from reference TRBV5-4 and TRBJ1-1): ETGVTQSPTHLIKTRGQQVTLRCSSQSGHNTVSWYQQALGQGPQFIFQYYREEENGRGNFPPRFSGLQFPNYSSELNVNALELDDSALYLCASSSGTAIMNTEAFFGQGTRLTVV.

V usage is TRBV9 and J usage is TRBJ2-3; 11 positions agree with TRBD2. Losses at the gene ends were 1 base for V and 4 bases for J; bases not matched to a gene: 2. Germline assignment: CDR1 SGDLS and CDR2 YYNGEE. The CDR3 covers 15 residues. CDR3 sequence reads: CASSVTSGRSDTQYF. The CDR3 DNA reads as TGTGCCAGCAGCGTAACTAGCGGGAGATCAGATACGCAGTATTTT.

The chain employs TRBV11-3 and TRBJ2-5, with a tentative D call TRBD2 (5 bases). This CDR3 spans 15 amino acids. Germline V gives CDR1 SGHNT, CDR2 YENEEA. Trimming shortened V by 2 bases and J by 3 bases, and 13 bases separated the two germline ends. The CDR3 DNA sequence: TGTGCCAGCAGCTTATTCAGGACTCCTGAAGAGACCCAGTACTTC. Its translation is CASSLFRTPEETQYF.

The chain couples TRBV28 to TRBJ1-5; a possible D gene is TRBD1 (5 bases). V was cut by 7 bases and J by 1 base, with 20 bases left in between. The CDR3 loop spans 17 amino acids. Germline V gives CDR1 MDHEN, CDR2 SYDVKM. The CDR3 protein is CASIGSKGILSNQPQHF. CDR3 nucleotide sequence: TGTGCCAGCATAGGCTCAAAGGGGATCCTCAGCAATCAGCCCCAGCATTTT. Filled out from reference TRBV28 and TRBJ1-5, the complete variable domain reads DVKVTQSSRYLVKRTGEKVFLECVQDMDHENMFWYRQDPGLGLRLIYFSYDVKMKEKGDIPEGYSVSREKKERFSLILESASTNQTSMYLCASIGSKGILSNQPQHFGDGTRLSIL.

The chain uses TRBV7-2 and TRBJ2-1, with 12 positions matching TRBD2. Looked up from germline, CDR1 is SGHTA and CDR2 is FQGNSA. The junction had 9 bases not matched to a gene; V was cut back by 1 base and J by 8 bases. The length of the CDR3 is 17 residues. The CDR3 nucleotides are TGTGCCAGCAGCTTAGAGAGACTAGCGGGAGTTCGGGATGAGCAGTTCTTC. It translates to CASSLERLAGVRDEQFF.

The chain joins TRBV30 to TRBJ2-7; 8 bases line up with TRBD2. CDR3 length equals 15 residues. V gave up 3 bases and J gave up 2 bases; unmatched junction bases: 9. CDR1 is GTSNPN and CDR2 is SVGIG in the germline V gene (reference sequence). CDR3 DNA: TGTGCCTGGAGAAGGGCCGGAGCGGGGGCCTACGAGCAGTACTTC. Translation gives CAWRRAGAGAYEQYF.

The DNA of the CDR3 is TGTGCCACCAGCAACTACCGACAGGGAATCGGAGGCTACACCTTC. Translating it yields CATSNYRQGIGGYTF. The genes are TRBV15 and TRBJ1-2; 7 bases are shared with TRBD1. The CDR3 consists of 15 residues. Trimming took 4 bases from V and 8 from J; bases not matched to a gene: 13. From germline, CDR1 is LNHNV and CDR2 YYDKDF (reference sequence).

The chain uses TRBV5-1 and TRBJ1-4; TRBD1 is a possible D gene (5 bases). CDR1 and CDR2 (germline): SGHRS, YFSETQ. V was cut by 5 bases and J by 3 bases, with 11 bases left in between. The CDR3 loop spans 14 amino acids. This CDR3 is CASSLGGANEKLFF. The CDR3 region has the DNA TGCGCCAGCAGTCTGGGGGGGGCTAATGAAAAACTGTTTTTT.

V and J are TRBV9 and TRBJ2-2; D may be TRBD1 (5 bases). CDR1 is SGDLS, CDR2 YYNGEE, per germline. This CDR3 comprises 15 residues. Trimming left V 2 bases short and J 2 bases short, with 10 bases between. The CDR3 loop is CASSVLTGNTGELFF. In nucleotides, the CDR3 is TGTGCCAGCAGCGTTCTCACAGGAAACACCGGGGAGCTGTTTTTT.

J is TRBJ2-3 and V is TRBV7-9, with 10 bases aligning to TRBD2. The CDR3 is 17 residues long. Germline assignment: CDR1 SEHNR and CDR2 FQNEAQ (reference sequence). The V and J ends lost 5 bases and 6 bases, in that order; junction bases with no gene match: 14. The CDR3 bases are TGTGCCAGCAGCCCGAATAACCTAGCGGGAGCCGGGGATACGCAGTATTTT. This gives the protein CASSPNNLAGAGDTQYF.

V is TRBV4-3 and J is TRBJ2-7; D uncertain. The CDR3 totals 14 residues. The germline gives CDR1 LGHNA, CDR2 YSLEER. V gave up 1 base and J gave up 5 bases, with 12 bases separating them. The CDR3 protein is CASSQVGVGDEQYF. CDR3 DNA sequence: TGCGCCAGCAGCCAAGTTGGAGTAGGAGACGAGCAGTACTTC.

V and J are TRBV6-1 and TRBJ2-4; D not resolved. Looked up from germline, CDR1 is MNHNS and CDR2 is SASEGT. V lost 2 bases and J 3 bases, leaving 11 bases between the germline ends. This CDR3 has 15 amino acids. As DNA, the CDR3 is TGTGCCAGCAGTGAATCTATCTCCGACAAAAACATTCAGTACTTC. Its protein is CASSESISDKNIQYF.

The chain uses TRBV5-5 and TRBJ2-5; 10 positions match TRBD2. The CDR3 consists of 16 residues. The germline V gene has CDR1 SGHKS and CDR2 YYEKEE (reference sequence). Germline trimming cut 1 base from V and 2 bases from J; bases unmatched to any gene: 5. CDR3 sequence (DNA): TGTGCCAGCAGCTTGACGGGGACTAGCGTACAAGAGACCCAGTACTTC. It encodes CASSLTGTSVQETQYF. The entire variable domain, with the rest obtained from reference TRBV5-5 and TRBJ2-5, is as follows: DAGVTQSPTHLIKTRGQQVTLRCSPISGHKSVSWYQQVLGQGPQFIFQYYEKEERGRGNFPDRFSARQFPNYSSELNVNALLLGDSALYLCASSLTGTSVQETQYFGPGTRLLVL.

The V gene is TRBV28, the J gene TRBJ2-7; D perhaps matches TRBD2 (6 bases). CDR1 and CDR2 (germline): MDHEN, SYDVKM. This CDR3 is 14 amino acids long. With 5 bases removed from V and 6 bases from J, the gap between germline ends came to 17 bases. CDR3 nucleotide sequence: TGTGCCAGCAGTCCCGGGACTTTCTACGGCGAGCAGTACTTC. Amino acid sequence: CASSPGTFYGEQYF.

The chain combines TRBV6-4 with TRBJ2-3; D uncertain. This CDR3 is 15 amino acids long. Germline V gives CDR1 MRHNA, CDR2 SNTAGT. V lost 2 bases and J lost 0, with 9 bases in between. The CDR3 DNA sequence: TGTGCCAGCAGTGACAAGGAGACTAGCACAGATACGCAGTATTTT. Residues: CASSDKETSTDTQYF.

V gene TRBV2 combines with J gene TRBJ2-7, with 8 bases lining up with TRBD2. Germline values: CDR1 SNHLY, CDR2 FYNNEI. Trimming took 3 bases from V and 1 from J; bases not matched to a gene: 2. The CDR3 contains 14 residues. CDR3 residues: CASSDSGMSYEQYF. DNA of the CDR3: TGTGCCAGCAGTGATAGCGGGATGTCCTACGAGCAGTACTTC.

CDR3 sequence reads: CASSATPGGNQPQHF. Written as DNA, the CDR3 is TGTGCCAGCAGTGCAACCCCAGGGGGCAATCAGCCCCAGCATTTT. This chain joins TRBV6-5 and TRBJ1-5, with D possibly TRBD1 on 6 matching bases. The CDR3 covers 15 residues. Germline V lookup: CDR1 MNHEY, CDR2 SVGAGI. Trimming removed 5 bases at V and 2 bases at J, with 13 bases between.

V usage is TRBV28 and J usage is TRBJ2-1; 11 positions agree with TRBD2. CDR3 length: 13 residues. Germline values: CDR1 MDHEN, CDR2 SYDVKM. J lost 8 bases, V lost 11 bases, and 8 bases had no gene match. CDR3 DNA: TGTGCCGGATCTAGCGGGGGGTGGCATGAGCAGTTCTTC. Translating it yields CAGSSGGWHEQFF. The complete variable domain, with remaining parts taken from reference TRBV28 and TRBJ2-1, reads DVKVTQSSRYLVKRTGEKVFLECVQDMDHENMFWYRQDPGLGLRLIYFSYDVKMKEKGDIPEGYSVSREKKERFSLILESASTNQTSMYLCAGSSGGWHEQFFGPGTRLTVL.

J is TRBJ2-2 and V is TRBV18, with D possibly matching TRBD2 (6 bases). The CDR3 spans 14 residues. Trimming took off 2 bases at V and 5 bases at J, with 9 bases between the two ends. Germline V CDR1 and CDR2: KGHSH, LQKENI. The CDR3 DNA reads as TGTGCCAGCTCACCAGAGACTAGAACCGGGGAGCTGTTTTTT. This sequence encodes CASSPETRTGELFF.

J is TRBJ2-7 and V is TRBV21-1; the table's TRBD1 call for D was not verified on the DNA. TRBV21-1 is designated a pseudogene. This CDR3 is built from 10 residues. The CDR3 is CPDRDYEQYF. DNA of the CDR3: TGTCCGGACAGGGACTACGAGCAGTACTTC.

The chain couples TRBV5-1 to TRBJ2-5; unclear D gene. The CDR3 length is 13 residues. V shed 0 bases and J shed 3 bases, with 6 bases lying between them. CDR1 SGHRS and CDR2 YFSETQ come from the germline V gene. CDR3 coding DNA: TGCGCCAGCAGCTTGGGCCAGGAAGAGACCCAGTACTTC. This sequence encodes CASSLGQEETQYF.

V usage is TRBV19 and J usage is TRBJ1-1, with D possibly being TRBD1 (6 bases). Germline CDR1 is LNHDA and CDR2 is SQIVND (reference sequence). This CDR3 has 14 residues. V lost 3 bases and J lost 6, with 14 bases in between. The CDR3 nucleotides read TGTGCCAGTAGTATTCACAGGGCACAGGCTGAAGCTTTCTTT. Amino acid sequence: CASSIHRAQAEAFF. Drawing the rest from reference TRBV19 and TRBJ1-1, the complete variable domain is DGGITQSPKYLFRKEGQNVTLSCEQNLNHDAMYWYRQDPGQGLRLIYYSQIVNDFQKGDIAEGYSVSREKKESFPLTVTSAQKNPTAFYLCASSIHRAQAEAFFGQGTRLTVV.

This chain connects TRBV6-6 to TRBJ2-5; possible D gene TRBD1, 5 bases. Trimming stripped 2 bases from V and 2 bases from J, with 9 bases between. The CDR3 length is 14 residues. From germline, CDR1 is MNHNY and CDR2 SVGAGI (reference sequence). The CDR3 coding sequence is TGTGCCAGCAGTTACAGGGGTCCTCAAGAGACCCAGTACTTC. Its protein product is CASSYRGPQETQYF.

This sequence joins TRBV6-5 and TRBJ2-7; D is uncertain. Trimming stripped 0 bases from V and 1 base from J, with 13 bases between. Germline V lookup: CDR1 MNHEY, CDR2 SVGAGI. CDR3 length: 16 residues. The CDR3: CASSYSRYPPSYEQYF. CDR3 DNA sequence: TGTGCCAGCAGTTACTCGCGGTATCCTCCGTCCTACGAGCAGTACTTC.

This sequence joins TRBV7-9 and TRBJ1-1; D ambiguous. The CDR3 spans 15 residues. From germline, CDR1 is SEHNR and CDR2 FQNEAQ (reference sequence). Trimming took 5 bases from V and 1 from J, leaving 14 bases between them. The chain's CDR3 is CASSESSAANTEAFF. DNA for the CDR3: TGTGCCAGCAGCGAATCGTCGGCGGCGAACACTGAAGCTTTCTTT. Filled out from reference TRBV7-9 and TRBJ1-1, the complete variable domain reads DTGVSQNPRHKITKRGQNVTFRCDPISEHNRLYWYRQTLGQGPEFLTYFQNEAQLEKSRLLSDRFSAERPKGSFSTLEIQRTEQGDSAMYLCASSESSAANTEAFFGQGTRLTVV.